This passage covers 9 T cell receptor beta chains from one sample sequenced in a study of Graves' ophthalmopathy and Graves' hyperthyroidism. Amplification of the TCR beta CDR3 regions used RNA transcripts (as template). First-round RT-PCR relied on HTBI primers, and a second-round multiplex PCR came next. One entry per CDR3 protein results from TCRdb running MiXCR on the multiplex PCR reads. This table holds around 1,200,000 distinct CDR3 sequences, approximately 35% found once. Sequencing was carried out using peripheral blood or thyroid tissue (not recorded which). These receptors were taken from an adult man with Graves' hyperthyroidism.

This chain links TRBV7-9 with TRBJ1-6; D is possibly TRBD1 (5 bases). Deletions cut 5 bases from V and 11 bases from J, with 16 bases between. This CDR3 spans 14 amino acids. Germline loops: CDR1 SEHNR, CDR2 FQNEAQ (reference sequence). CDR3 amino acids: CASSRTNEGTPLHF. The DNA of the CDR3 is TGTGCCAGCAGCCGGACAAATGAGGGGACACCCCTCCACTTT.

This clonotype was recorded at least ten times. The chain recombines TRBV15 with TRBJ1-3; 7 bases match TRBD1. With V trimmed by 6 bases and J by 2 bases, 7 bases remained unmatched. CDR1 and CDR2 (germline): LNHNV, YYDKDF (reference sequence). This CDR3 has 15 residues. DNA for the CDR3: TGTGCCACCAGTTTCTTCAGGGGGGCTGGAAACACCATATATTTT. Its protein product is CATSFFRGAGNTIYF.

This clonotype has ten or more counts. The chain recombines TRBV11-2 with TRBJ1-1; tentatively, D is TRBD1 (6 bases). This CDR3 region has 15 residues. CDR1 and CDR2 (germline): SGHAT, FQNNGV. Trimming pared 1 base from V and 2 bases from J, leaving 11 bases between. CDR3 loop: CASSLVSGVNTEAFF. In DNA form, the CDR3 reads TGTGCCAGCAGCTTAGTATCAGGGGTCAACACTGAAGCTTTCTTT.

In this sample, this clonotype turned up many times. The chain recombines TRBV29-1 with TRBJ2-7; 7 nucleotides line up with TRBD1. The CDR3 extends over 14 amino acids. The trim removed 6 bases at V and 2 bases at J, leaving 10 bases unmatched. Looked up from germline, CDR1 is SQVTM and CDR2 is ANQGSEA. In DNA form, the CDR3 reads TGCAGCGTGAGGCAGAACAGGGGACCCTACGAGCAGTACTTC. Protein sequence: CSVRQNRGPYEQYF.

This clonotype showed up just a few times. The genes are TRBV19 and TRBJ1-2, with D possibly matching TRBD1 (5 bases). Germline loops: CDR1 LNHDA, CDR2 SQIVND (reference sequence). V was pared by 11 bases and J by 4 bases, with 23 bases between. This CDR3 has 15 residues. CDR3 sequence (DNA): TGTGCCTGGAGTCCTAGGGACCGCGGCGCCTATGGCTACACCTTC. This gives the protein CAWSPRDRGAYGYTF.

This clonotype was detected only a few times. Since a much larger clone is just one base distant, this may be a read error. This sequence joins TRBV15 and TRBJ2-7, with 7 positions matching TRBD1. J gave up 6 bases and V 1 base, and 9 bases lay outside the gene matches. The CDR3 sequence is 15 residues long. CDR1 and CDR2 from the germline V gene are LNHNV and YYDKDF (reference sequence). CDR3 region: CATSRAQGVGTEQYF. The CDR3 bases are TGTGCCACCAGCAGAGCCCAGGGGGTGGGCACCGAGCAGTACTTC.

This chain connects TRBV7-2 to TRBJ2-7; TRBD1 aligns across 8 bases. CDR3 size: 15 residues. Germline CDR1 is SGHTA and CDR2 is FQGNSA. With V trimmed by 0 bases and J by 5 bases, 6 bases remained unmatched. CDR3 bases: TGTGCCAGCAGCTTAGCGGACAGGGTAGAGAACGAGCAGTACTTC. As protein: CASSLADRVENEQYF.

Many counts were recorded for this clonotype. The chain couples TRBV12-3 or TRBV12-4 to TRBJ2-6, with D perhaps TRBD2 (6 bases). Trimming took off 5 bases at V and 0 bases at J, with 14 bases between the two ends. There are 17 residues in the CDR3. The CDR3 region has the DNA TGTGCCAGCAGTCCCGGGACTCTCAGCTCTGGGGCCAACGTCCTGACTTTC. Amino acids: CASSPGTLSSGANVLTF.

This clonotype came up many times. This rearrangement joins TRBV5-1 to TRBJ1-1; D is ambiguous. The CDR3 consists of 14 residues. The V end lost 1 base, the J end lost 1 base, and 8 bases lay between the germline ends. CDR1 and CDR2 from the germline V gene are SGHRS and YFSETQ. Written as DNA, the CDR3 is TGCGCCAGCAGCTTGATAACGGGGAACACTGAAGCTTTCTTT. As protein: CASSLITGNTEAFF.